The 27 T cell receptor beta chains listed next were all sequenced from one sample in a study of shared clonotypes between healthy human individuals. Positively selected for CCR7, the CD45RO-negative cells used as naive CD8 cells excluded terminally differentiated effector memory CD45RA+ cells. Libraries were prepared by immunoSEQ multiplex PCR; TCRdb keeps only in-frame clonotypes and omits some of them. The repertoire consists of approximately 650,000 clones, with just under 97% occurring once and the leading ten covering roughly 0.1%. The sequenced material came from naive CD8+ T cells sorted from blood. The receptors originated from a woman in her twenties or thirties in good health.

This sequence joins TRBV11-2 and TRBJ2-3; 7 bases are a match to TRBD2. Germline V gene lookup returns CDR1 SGHAT and CDR2 FQNNGV. Trimming cost V 1 base and J 2 bases; bases outside gene matches: 12. CDR3 length: 18 amino acids. DNA for the CDR3: TGTGCCAGCAGCTTAGGTCAACTTAGCGGGCCTGCCACAGATACGCAGTATTTT. Encoded protein: CASSLGQLSGPATDTQYF.

The rearrangement joins TRBV9 to TRBJ2-5, with TRBD2 matching over 8 bases. The CDR3 loop spans 17 amino acids. CDR1 is SGDLS and CDR2 is YYNGEE in the germline V gene. V lost 0 bases and J lost 3; bases outside the gene matches: 10. In DNA, the CDR3 is TGTGCCAGCAGCGTAGGCCATCTCGGGAGGGGGGAAGAGACCCAGTACTTC. It yields the protein CASSVGHLGRGEETQYF.

The chain has TRBV27 and TRBJ1-4; no reliable D call. The germline V gene has CDR1 MNHEY and CDR2 SMNVEV (reference sequence). Trimming stripped 2 bases from V and 0 bases from J, with 4 bases between. The CDR3 is 14 residues long. CDR3 coding DNA: TGTGCCAGCAGTTTACGCGCAACTAATGAAAAACTGTTTTTT. It encodes CASSLRATNEKLFF.

This rearrangement joins TRBV6-1 to TRBJ1-5; D is unresolved. V lost 3 bases and J lost 0, with 12 bases in between. In germline, CDR1 is MNHNS, CDR2 SASEGT. This CDR3 has 16 residues. CDR3: CASSDNLGYSNQPQHF. As DNA, the CDR3 is TGTGCCAGCAGTGACAATTTGGGTTATAGCAATCAGCCCCAGCATTTT.

This chain links TRBV27 with TRBJ1-2; D is uncertain. CDR3 length: 13 residues. CDR1 and CDR2 (germline): MNHEY, SMNVEV (reference sequence). The V end lost 0 bases, the J end lost 8 bases, and 10 bases lay between the germline ends. CDR3 nucleotide sequence: TGTGCCAGCAGTTTATCCCCAGCGTCGGGCTACACCTTC. This encodes CASSLSPASGYTF.

In DNA form, the CDR3 reads TGTGCCAGCAGTCCACAGGGACTCGAGCAGTACTTC. Translated, it gives CASSPQGLEQYF. The chain links TRBV28 to TRBJ2-7; D could derive from TRBD1 or TRBD2 (6 bases each). The germline CDR1 and CDR2 sequences are MDHEN and SYDVKM. The CDR3 spans 12 residues. Trimming pared 5 bases from V and 6 bases from J, leaving 11 bases between.

Details on this clone: The sample contains more than one DNA sequence encoding this CDR3. The chain links TRBV13 to TRBJ2-7; tentative D call: TRBD2 (6 bases). Germline V gene lookup returns CDR1 PRHDT and CDR2 FYEKMQ (reference sequence). This CDR3 spans 13 amino acids. Trimming removed 4 bases from V and 1 base from J, with 8 bases in between. The CDR3 loop reads CASSSGASYEQYF. DNA of the CDR3: TGTGCCAGCAGCTCGGGAGCATCCTACGAGCAGTACTTC. The full variable domain, completed using reference TRBV13 and TRBJ2-7, is AAGVIQSPRHLIKEKRETATLKCYPIPRHDTVYWYQQGPGQDPQFLISFYEKMQSDKGSIPDRFSAQQFSDYHSELNMSSLELGDSALYFCASSSGASYEQYFGPGTRLTVT.

The rearrangement uses TRBV4-1 and TRBJ2-1; D may correspond to TRBD1 or TRBD2 (5 bases each). The CDR3 sequence is 13 residues long. Germline V gene lookup returns CDR1 MGHRA and CDR2 YSYEKL. V lost 3 bases and J lost 7, with 10 bases in between. DNA for the CDR3: TGCGCCAGCAGCCAGGGACGCTTGAATGAGCAGTTCTTC. Amino acid sequence: CASSQGRLNEQFF.

CDR3 DNA: TGTGCCAGCAGCCCCACAGGGTTAAGTAGCGGGGGATACGAGCAGTACTTC. Amino acid sequence: CASSPTGLSSGGYEQYF. The rearrangement uses TRBV5-6 and TRBJ2-7; TRBD2 aligns across 9 bases. Unmatched junction bases numbered 15, after V lost 4 bases and J lost 4 bases. This CDR3 has 17 amino acids. Per germline, CDR1 SGHDT and CDR2 YYEEEE.

The chain joins TRBV10-3 to TRBJ2-2; D not certain. This CDR3 comprises 12 residues. From germline, CDR1 is ENHRY and CDR2 SYGVKD. Trimming took off 4 bases at V and 2 bases at J, with 2 bases between the two ends. The CDR3 protein is CAISVNTGELFF. The CDR3 DNA reads as TGTGCCATCAGTGTCAACACCGGGGAGCTGTTTTTT.

The chain uses TRBV27 and TRBJ2-5, with 14 nucleotides matching TRBD2. The V segment lost 5 bases and the J segment 5 bases; nucleotides outside the gene matches: 4. Germline-derived CDR1 and CDR2 are MNHEY and SMNVEV (reference sequence). The CDR3 is made up of 15 amino acids. The CDR3 bases are TGTGCCAGCAGTGGACTAGCGGGAGGAGGGGAGACCCAGTACTTC. Translation gives CASSGLAGGGETQYF.

The table lists this clone with a count of one. The gene calls are TRBV5-6 and TRBJ1-3; D is unclear. This CDR3 has 15 residues. Germline V gene sequence: CDR1 SGHDT, CDR2 YYEEEE. Between the trimmed V and J ends, which lost 0 bases and 0 bases, there was a span of 7 bases. Here the CDR3 DNA reads TGTGCCAGCAGCTTGGCAGGCTTCTCTGGAAACACCATATATTTT. Translated, it gives CASSLAGFSGNTIYF.

The J gene is TRBJ2-3, the V gene TRBV11-2; TRBD2 agrees at 10 bases. Germline trimming cut 8 bases from V and 1 base from J; bases unmatched to any gene: 6. CDR3 length: 15 amino acids. CDR1 is SGHAT, CDR2 FQNNGV, per germline. The CDR3: CASLAGVSGTDTQYF. The CDR3 DNA reads as TGTGCCAGCCTAGCGGGAGTGTCTGGCACAGATACGCAGTATTTT.

The rearrangement links TRBV5-1 to TRBJ2-5; the match to TRBD1 covers 8 bases. The CDR3 loop spans 15 amino acids. CDR1 is SGHRS and CDR2 is YFSETQ in the germline V gene. Unmatched junction bases numbered 5, after V lost 0 bases and J lost 4 bases. CDR3 coding DNA: TGCGCCAGCAGCTTGGCAGGGGGCTCAGGAGAGACCCAGTACTTC. This sequence encodes CASSLAGGSGETQYF.

The chain is built from TRBV19 and TRBJ1-1, with D perhaps TRBD1 (5 bases). Trimming stripped 7 bases from V and 1 base from J, with 10 bases between. Germline V gives CDR1 LNHDA, CDR2 SQIVND (reference sequence). The CDR3 extends over 13 amino acids. The CDR3 bases are TGTGCCAGTATTACAACAGGGAACACTGAAGCTTTCTTT. Its translation: CASITTGNTEAFF. The whole variable domain, filled in from reference TRBV19 and TRBJ1-1, reads DGGITQSPKYLFRKEGQNVTLSCEQNLNHDAMYWYRQDPGQGLRLIYYSQIVNDFQKGDIAEGYSVSREKKESFPLTVTSAQKNPTAFYLCASITTGNTEAFFGQGTRLTVV.

V gene TRBV5-6 combines with J gene TRBJ1-2; D unclear. The CDR3 covers 11 residues. Germline values: CDR1 SGHDT, CDR2 YYEEEE. V was shortened by 3 bases and J by 7 bases, with 7 bases between the two germline ends. The CDR3 spells CASSSVGGYTF. In DNA form, the CDR3 reads TGTGCCAGCAGCTCGGTGGGTGGCTACACCTTC.

This clone was counted once. The CDR3 region is CASSGHREEDYGYTF. The CDR3 region has the DNA TGTGCCAGCAGCGGGCACAGGGAAGAGGATTATGGCTACACCTTC. The chain couples TRBV28 to TRBJ1-2, with a possible D match to TRBD1 (6 bases). V lost 6 bases and J 5 bases, leaving 19 bases between the germline ends. CDR1 is MDHEN, CDR2 SYDVKM, per germline. The CDR3 is 15 amino acids.

The chain links TRBV27 to TRBJ2-4; D is ambiguous. The CDR3 is 13 residues long. The V gene's germline CDR1 is MNHEY and CDR2 SMNVEV (reference sequence). The ends were cut back, 0 bases at V and 6 bases at J, with 6 bases in the middle. The DNA for the CDR3 is TGTGCCAGCAGTTTATCAAGACGAAACATTCAGTACTTC. Protein product: CASSLSRRNIQYF.

The J gene is TRBJ2-7, the V gene TRBV14; the match to TRBD1 covers 8 bases. CDR3 length: 18 residues. V dropped 0 bases and J dropped 4; count of bases not matched to a gene: 14. Germline loops: CDR1 SGHDN, CDR2 FVKESK. Here the CDR3 DNA reads TGTGCCAGCAGCCAAGAGGACAGGGTCTTCGTCTGGGGGTACGAGCAGTACTTC. Encoded protein: CASSQEDRVFVWGYEQYF. Complete variable domain (other parts from reference TRBV14 and TRBJ2-7): EAGVTQFPSHSVIEKGQTVTLRCDPISGHDNLYWYRRVMGKEIKFLLHFVKESKQDESGMPNNRFLAERTGGTYSTLKVQPAELEDSGVYFCASSQEDRVFVWGYEQYFGPGTRLTVT.

The chain recombines TRBV5-5 with TRBJ2-7; 7 bases are shared with TRBD1. This CDR3 is 14 amino acids long. The V gene end was trimmed by 3 bases and the J gene end by 2 bases; junction bases not matched to a gene: 5. The germline CDR1 and CDR2 sequences are SGHKS and YYEKEE (reference sequence). CDR3 loop: CASSYRDRTYEQYF. Here the CDR3 DNA reads TGTGCCAGCAGCTACCGGGACAGAACCTACGAGCAGTACTTC. Full variable domain (remainder filled in from reference TRBV5-5 and TRBJ2-7): DAGVTQSPTHLIKTRGQQVTLRCSPISGHKSVSWYQQVLGQGPQFIFQYYEKEERGRGNFPDRFSARQFPNYSSELNVNALLLGDSALYLCASSYRDRTYEQYFGPGTRLTVT.

This rearrangement joins TRBV28 to TRBJ2-3; tentatively, D is TRBD2 (5 bases). The V gene lost 4 bases and the J gene lost 6 bases, with 8 bases spanning the gap. The V gene's germline CDR1 is MDHEN and CDR2 SYDVKM. CDR3 length equals 12 residues. The CDR3 nucleotides are TGTGCCAGCAGTTCCCCGGGGGATACGCAGTATTTT. It codes for CASSSPGDTQYF.

This chain connects TRBV2 to TRBJ2-7; no clear D gene. The CDR3 is made up of 11 amino acids. CDR1 and CDR2 from the germline V gene are SNHLY and FYNNEI. V was cut by 7 bases and J by 3 bases, with 7 bases left in between. The CDR3 nucleotides are TGTGCCAGCAAGGGAATCTACGAGCAGTACTTC. The encoded protein is CASKGIYEQYF.

The V and J genes are TRBV4-2 and TRBJ2-3; 8 bases fit TRBD1. The CDR3 is made up of 14 amino acids. Germline V gene data show CDR1 as LGHNA and CDR2 as YNFKEQ. Trimming removed 4 bases from V and 5 bases from J; junction bases left unmatched: 5. CDR3 sequence: CASSPDRDVDTQYF. The CDR3 DNA reads as TGTGCCAGCAGCCCGGACAGGGATGTAGATACGCAGTATTTT.

The chain combines TRBV9 with TRBJ2-3; tentative D call: TRBD2 (6 bases). CDR3 length: 16 residues. In germline, CDR1 is SGDLS, CDR2 YYNGEE. Trimming shortened V by 3 bases and J by 5 bases, and 19 bases separated the two germline ends. DNA of the CDR3: TGTGCCAGCAGCGATGCCGGTACTAGCATTATAGATACGCAGTATTTT. Residues: CASSDAGTSIIDTQYF.

This chain uses TRBV19 with TRBJ2-2, with 9 bases that match TRBD1. V trimming: 7 bases; J trimming: 5 bases; junction bases outside the gene matches: 14. The CDR3 contains 17 residues. Germline lookup yields CDR1 LNHDA and CDR2 SQIVND (reference sequence). The CDR3 DNA sequence: TGTGCCAGTACTTCTATCATGGGACAGGGTAGGACCGGGGAGCTGTTTTTT. Its protein is CASTSIMGQGRTGELFF.

The chain carries TRBV27 and TRBJ2-7; D is unclear. The germline gives CDR1 MNHEY, CDR2 SMNVEV (reference sequence). The CDR3 is 11 amino acids. The V and J ends lost 8 bases and 2 bases respectively, with 7 bases between them. CDR3 DNA: TGTGCCAGCGGCGATCCCTACGAGCAGTACTTC. This encodes CASGDPYEQYF.

The V call is TRBV28, the J call TRBJ2-5; the match to TRBD1 covers 7 bases. The CDR3 length is 15 residues. CDR1 is MDHEN and CDR2 is SYDVKM in the germline V gene. V gave up 4 bases and J gave up 0 bases; unmatched junction bases: 5. The CDR3 sequence: CASSSTGTDQETQYF. CDR3 bases: TGTGCCAGCAGTTCGACCGGGACAGACCAAGAGACCCAGTACTTC.